The TCR beta chain under discussion was sequenced for a study of CD8 T cells in ankylosing spondylitis. Broader study findings: Characteristic, it appeared, of ankylosing spondylitis blood was a TCR beta motif of about eight highly homologous variants.

In this sample, this clonotype turned up many times. Its antigen is currently unknown. Library preparation for TCR beta used quantitative 5'-RACE with molecular barcodes. A single record per CDR3 protein comes from TCRdb applying MiXCR to the 5' RACE reads. The table lists about 69,000 distinct CDR3 sequences, about 5% of them singletons. This CDR3 region has 11 residues. Germline CDR1 is SQVTM and CDR2 is ANQGSEA. Trimming stripped 7 bases from V and 2 bases from J, with 9 bases between. The chain carries TRBV29-1 and TRBJ2-7; tentative D call: TRBD2 (6 bases). Sequencing was done on a sample of blood, either unsorted or a sorted T cell fraction (not recorded which). This sequence was found in a male donor with ankylosing spondylitis or in good health (not recorded which). Written as DNA, the CDR3 is TGCAGCGGCGGGGATGCCTACGAGCAGTACTTC. Translating it yields CSGGDAYEQYF.